One and the same sample provided the 24 T cell receptor beta chains below, sequenced in a study of CXCR3-negative and CXCR3-positive naive CD8 T cells. The authors made the TRB cDNA libraries by 5' RACE using UMI labels. Using the 5' RACE reads, TCRdb records one entry per CDR3 protein without DNA. The sample table includes 30,000 to 40,000 distinct CDR3 sequences. The sample was memory CD8+ T cells from blood. The source of these receptors is a human donor in good health. Some clones in this sample may be carry-over from other donors' samples.

This chain uses TRBV9 with TRBJ2-2. CDR1 is SGDLS and CDR2 is YYNGEE in the germline V gene. The CDR3 runs 12 residues. CDR3 amino acids: CASSISGGELFF.

The chain carries TRBV6-4 and TRBJ2-2. Germline V lookup: CDR1 MRHNA, CDR2 SNTAGT. This CDR3 is built from 14 residues. The CDR3 region is CASSDSRDTGELFF.

The rearrangement links TRBV5-5 to TRBJ2-7; TCRdb proposes TRBD1, but this gene call is untestable without DNA. CDR1 and CDR2 from the germline V gene are SGHKS and YYEKEE (reference sequence). The CDR3 extends over 16 amino acids. The CDR3 region is CASSFRGSGGSGEQYF.

This chain connects TRBV7-9 to TRBJ1-1. Germline assignment: CDR1 SEHNR and CDR2 FQNEAQ (reference sequence). This CDR3 has 15 residues. CDR3 loop: CASSSPRVGDTEAFF.

V gene TRBV6-4 combines with J gene TRBJ2-3; checking the TCRdb D call of TRBD2 is not possible without DNA. The germline V gene has CDR1 MRHNA and CDR2 SNTAGT. CDR3 length equals 16 residues. CDR3 region: CASSDSAGGSTDTQYF.

The V call is TRBV5-1, the J call TRBJ2-1. The CDR3 totals 14 residues. The germline V gene has CDR1 SGHRS and CDR2 YFSETQ. The CDR3: CASSLELAADEQFF.

The chain links TRBV25-1 to TRBJ2-1. In germline, CDR1 is MGHDK, CDR2 SYGVNS. This CDR3 spans 14 amino acids. CDR3 loop: CASSEGIWVNEQFF.

J is TRBJ1-3 and V is TRBV4-1. Germline V CDR1 and CDR2: MGHRA, YSYEKL. The CDR3 covers 15 residues. The CDR3 sequence: CASSQDPGFGNTIYF.

V is TRBV2 and J is TRBJ2-7; no DNA is available, so the TRBD2 call from TCRdb remains unchecked. The CDR3 has 14 amino acids. Germline V gene lookup returns CDR1 SNHLY and CDR2 FYNNEI. CDR3 in amino acids: CASSGGRLAYEQYF. The complete variable domain, with remaining parts taken from reference TRBV2 and TRBJ2-7, reads EPEVTQTPSHQVTQMGQEVILRCVPISNHLYFYWYRQILGQKVEFLVSFYNNEISEKSEIFDDQFSVERPDGSNFTLKIRSTKLEDSAMYFCASSGGRLAYEQYFGPGTRLTVT.

V usage is TRBV2 and J usage is TRBJ2-3; TCRdb's D call, TRBD2, is unchecked because there is no DNA. CDR1 SNHLY and CDR2 FYNNEI come from the germline V gene. There are 14 residues in the CDR3. Here the CDR3 reads CASRAGGRTDTQYF.

The chain recombines TRBV15 with TRBJ2-1; TCRdb names TRBD1, which stays unverified in the absence of DNA. Germline CDR1 reads LNHNV; CDR2 reads YYDKDF (reference sequence). This CDR3 is built from 15 residues. The CDR3 is CATSRGRGGGNEQFF.

The chain couples TRBV29-1 to TRBJ2-3; TCRdb outputs TRBD2, but without DNA this stays unchecked. The CDR3 loop spans 15 amino acids. CDR1 is SQVTM, CDR2 ANQGSEA, per germline. CDR3 sequence reads: CSVEYGTSRTDTQYF.

The V call is TRBV28, the J call TRBJ2-5; the D call from TCRdb, TRBD1, cannot be confirmed without DNA. There are 16 residues in the CDR3. CDR1 and CDR2 (germline): MDHEN, SYDVKM. This CDR3 reads CASSSPPTLFQETQYF.

The chain employs TRBV9 and TRBJ2-6. Germline lookup yields CDR1 SGDLS and CDR2 YYNGEE. The CDR3 extends over 14 amino acids. CDR3 sequence reads: CASSTYSGANVLTF.

The V and J genes are TRBV29-1 and TRBJ2-7; checking the TCRdb D call of TRBD2 is not possible without DNA. The CDR3 is made up of 11 amino acids. Germline V gene data show CDR1 as SQVTM and CDR2 as ANQGSEA. The CDR3 loop reads CSVVVLGEQYF.

The chain recombines TRBV5-5 with TRBJ2-7; the TCRdb D gene call, TRBD1, has no DNA to confirm it. The CDR3 runs to 16 residues. Germline V gene data show CDR1 as SGHKS and CDR2 as YYEKEE (reference sequence). CDR3 in amino acids: CASSLHLGDRAYEQYF.

This chain joins TRBV19 and TRBJ2-6; absent DNA, TCRdb's TRBD1 call cannot be checked. Per the germline V gene, CDR1 is LNHDA and CDR2 is SQIVND (reference sequence). This CDR3 is built from 16 residues. CDR3 sequence: CASSIDRGSGANVLTF.

The chain has TRBV7-6 and TRBJ2-2; checking the TCRdb D call of TRBD2 is not possible without DNA. The V gene's germline CDR1 is SGHVS and CDR2 FNYEAQ. This CDR3 has 18 residues. The CDR3 here is CASSSGLAGTTNTGELFF.

The V call is TRBV29-1, the J call TRBJ2-5; TCRdb returns TRBD1, unconfirmable since there is no DNA. In germline, CDR1 is SQVTM, CDR2 ANQGSEA. CDR3 length: 15 amino acids. This chain's CDR3 is CSVEGTPRTEETQYF.

The chain uses TRBV20-1 and TRBJ2-5; absent DNA, TCRdb's TRBD2 call cannot be checked. CDR1 and CDR2 from the germline V gene are DFQATT and SNEGSKA (reference sequence). The CDR3 loop spans 13 amino acids. CDR3: CSAIKGLQETQYF.

V is TRBV7-9 and J is TRBJ1-5; the TCRdb call, TRBD1, lacks DNA for checking. The length of the CDR3 is 17 residues. Germline CDR1 reads SEHNR; CDR2 reads FQNEAQ (reference sequence). The CDR3 loop reads CASSLEPRTGRDQPQHF.

The chain combines TRBV7-6 with TRBJ2-5; TCRdb's D call of TRBD1 is untestable without DNA. Germline CDR1 reads SGHVS; CDR2 reads FNYEAQ. The CDR3 loop spans 15 amino acids. The CDR3 region is CASSLAAGRAETQYF.

The CDR3 reads CASSGGGADTQYF. This rearrangement joins TRBV28 to TRBJ2-3; the TCRdb call, TRBD1, lacks DNA for checking. Germline V gives CDR1 MDHEN, CDR2 SYDVKM. The CDR3 runs to 13 residues.

V and J are TRBV6-1 and TRBJ2-1; TCRdb picks TRBD1, but there is no DNA to check that call. Germline values: CDR1 MNHNS, CDR2 SASEGT. The CDR3 spans 15 residues. The CDR3 sequence is CASTPGTGDYNEQFF.